This T cell receptor (beta chain) stems from a study of blood T cell repertoires in COVID-19. The V gene lost 6 bases and the J gene lost 12 bases, with 24 bases spanning the gap. CDR1 is MNHEY and CDR2 is SVGEGT in the germline V gene. The CDR3 runs 15 residues. Here immunoSEQ multiplex PCR was the method, and the copy in TCRdb shows in-frame clones only, minus some. There are 200,000 to 250,000 clones in the sample; approximately 85% occur only once, and under 8.5% lies in the top ten. Enrolled during active infection, Seattle patients were then followed longitudinally. The V gene is TRBV6-2 or TRBV6-3, the J gene TRBJ2-1; tentatively, D is TRBD2 (6 bases). The specimen sequenced was peripheral blood. The TCR comes from a woman of 80 years or more with COVID-19, enrolled during active disease. CDR3 coding DNA: TGTGCCAGCAGCCATGGGGGAAACCCTAGGAGGGGGCAGTTCTTC. It is translated as CASSHGGNPRRGQFF.